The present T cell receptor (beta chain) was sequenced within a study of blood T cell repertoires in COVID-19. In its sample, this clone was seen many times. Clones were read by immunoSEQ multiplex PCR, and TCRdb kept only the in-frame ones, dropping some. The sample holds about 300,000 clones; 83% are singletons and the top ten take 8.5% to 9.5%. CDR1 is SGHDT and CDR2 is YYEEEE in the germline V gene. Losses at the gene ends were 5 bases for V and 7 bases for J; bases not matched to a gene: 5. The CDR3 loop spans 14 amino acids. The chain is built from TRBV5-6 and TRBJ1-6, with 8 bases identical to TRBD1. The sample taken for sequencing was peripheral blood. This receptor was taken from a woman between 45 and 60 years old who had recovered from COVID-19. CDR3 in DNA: TGTGCCAGCAGACGCGGGGACAGGAATTCACCCCTCCACTTT. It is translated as CASRRGDRNSPLHF. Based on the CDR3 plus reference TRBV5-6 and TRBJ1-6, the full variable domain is DAGVTQSPTHLIKTRGQQVTLRCSPKSGHDTVSWYQQALGQGPQFIFQYYEEEERQRGNFPDRFSGHQFPNYSSELNVNALLLGDSALYLCASRRGDRNSPLHFGNGTRLTVT.